The entry that follows covers one TCR beta chain sequence. Its antigen is currently unknown. Profiling relied on immunoSEQ multiplex PCR, and the TCRdb table lists in-frame clones only, not all of them. The profile covers 25,000 to 30,000 clones, with about 70% appearing a single time and about 7.6% taken by the ten largest. These data come from a study of a mutant IDH1 vaccine in newly diagnosed glioma. Study information: Vaccine administration was initiated 4-6 weeks following radiotherapy alone, or with temozolomide cycles. Study-level findings and limits: Apparently, pseudoprogression bore no relation to changes among the top peripheral T cell clonotypes.

After removal of 8 bases from V and 4 bases from J, the junction contained 7 bases not matched to a gene. The CDR3 contains 13 residues. CDR1 and CDR2 from the germline V gene are MGHDK and SYGVNS. Time point in this sample: week 35, safety follow-up. With topical imiquimod, each dose of the vaccine consisted of 300 ug of mutant IDH1 20-mer peptide. The clonotype was recovered from a man in his fifties with glioma. The chain is built from TRBV25-1 and TRBJ1-1; 7 bases are shared with TRBD1. The source was PBMCs, collected from a glioma patient whose treatment included an IDH1 peptide vaccine. The CDR3: CASRRGASTEAFF. CDR3 coding DNA: TGTGCCAGCCGCAGGGGGGCGAGCACTGAAGCTTTCTTT. The variable domain in full, completed from reference TRBV25-1 and TRBJ1-1, reads EADIYQTPRYLVIGTGKKITLECSQTMGHDKMYWYQQDPGMELHLIHYSYGVNSTEKGDLSSESTVSRIRTEHFPLTLESARPSHTSQYLCASRRGASTEAFFGQGTRLTVV.